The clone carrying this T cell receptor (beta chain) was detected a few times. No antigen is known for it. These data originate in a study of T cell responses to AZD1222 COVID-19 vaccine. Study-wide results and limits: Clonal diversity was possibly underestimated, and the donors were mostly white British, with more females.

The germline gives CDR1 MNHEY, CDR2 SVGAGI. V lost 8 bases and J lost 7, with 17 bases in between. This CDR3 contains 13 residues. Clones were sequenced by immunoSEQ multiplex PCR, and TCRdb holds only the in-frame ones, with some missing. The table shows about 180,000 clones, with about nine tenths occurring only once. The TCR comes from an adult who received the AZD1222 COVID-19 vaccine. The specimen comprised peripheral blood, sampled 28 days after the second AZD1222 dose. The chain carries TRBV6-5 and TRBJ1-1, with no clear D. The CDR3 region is CASWAFYIGEAFF. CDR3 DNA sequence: TGTGCCAGCTGGGCTTTCTATATCGGTGAAGCTTTCTTT.